These 20 T cell receptor beta chains were all obtained from the same sample, sequenced in a study of blood T cell repertoires in COVID-19. Clones were read by immunoSEQ multiplex PCR, and TCRdb kept only the in-frame ones, dropping some. The data hold under 500,000 clones, with approximately 90% observed a single time. Sample: PBMCs or T cells enriched from blood (not recorded which). Receptors were obtained from a woman aged 18-29 years with acute COVID-19.

The V call is TRBV7-6, the J call TRBJ1-2, with 12 bases fitting TRBD1. There are 17 residues in the CDR3. Germline CDR1 is SGHVS and CDR2 is FNYEAQ. Trimming cost V 2 bases and J 6 bases; bases outside gene matches: 10. The CDR3 DNA reads TGTGCCAGCAGCTTAACGATGGGGACAGGGGGCGCCGATGGCTACACCTTC. This gives the protein CASSLTMGTGGADGYTF.

The CDR3 nucleotides are TGTGCTAGTGGATCCCCCGGGACAGACTTTAGGGCTGAAGCTTTCTTT. This sequence encodes CASGSPGTDFRAEAFF. The chain is built from TRBV12-5 and TRBJ1-1; 7 nucleotides line up with TRBD1. In germline, CDR1 is LGHNT, CDR2 FRNRAP. The CDR3 sequence is 16 residues long. The J segment lost 6 bases and the V segment lost 6 bases, leaving 16 bases of the junction unmatched.

The chain links TRBV10-3 to TRBJ2-5; 7 bases align to TRBD1. V lost 10 bases and J lost 3; bases outside the gene matches: 5. The CDR3 consists of 12 residues. CDR1 ENHRY and CDR2 SYGVKD come from the germline V gene. Written as DNA, the CDR3 is TGTGCCACCTCCGACAGGGAAGAGACCCAGTACTTC. This encodes CATSDREETQYF.

V usage is TRBV2 and J usage is TRBJ1-5; the match to TRBD1 covers 7 bases. The germline V gene has CDR1 SNHLY and CDR2 FYNNEI. This CDR3 is 13 amino acids long. Unmatched junction bases numbered 6, after V lost 6 bases and J lost 7 bases. The DNA of the CDR3 is TGTGCCAGCAGCGTGACAGGGTTCCAGCCCCAGCATTTT. This gives the protein CASSVTGFQPQHF.

The rearrangement links TRBV18 to TRBJ2-1, with 7 bases identical to TRBD2. There are 15 residues in the CDR3. Germline CDR1 and CDR2: KGHSH and LQKENI. V trimming: 7 bases; J trimming: 1 base; junction bases outside the gene matches: 7. CDR3 protein: CASFPSGPSYNEQFF. The CDR3 coding sequence is TGTGCCAGCTTCCCTAGCGGTCCTTCCTACAATGAGCAGTTCTTC.

V and J are TRBV10-3 and TRBJ2-1; 12 nucleotides line up with TRBD2. The CDR3 consists of 17 residues. Germline assignment: CDR1 ENHRY and CDR2 SYGVKD. Germline trimming cut 4 bases from V and 4 bases from J; bases unmatched to any gene: 8. As DNA, the CDR3 is TGTGCCATCAGTGGACTAGCGGGAGATTCGGGTTACAATGAGCAGTTCTTC. Encoded protein: CAISGLAGDSGYNEQFF.

This chain connects TRBV12-3 or TRBV12-4 to TRBJ2-7; 7 bases line up with TRBD1. V dropped 7 bases and J dropped 3; count of bases not matched to a gene: 6. This CDR3 contains 13 residues. This CDR3 reads CASTWGQYYEQYF. CDR3 sequence (DNA): TGTGCCAGCACCTGGGGACAGTACTACGAGCAGTACTTC.

Comments on this clone: An end of the junction does not agree with germline; a read error may underlie this. The chain combines TRBV28 with TRBJ1-2; D gene unclear. CDR1 and CDR2 (germline): MDHEN, SYDVKM. The CDR3 contains 18 residues. CDR3: CASSVPWQVLGSKYGYTF. In nucleotides, the CDR3 is TGTGCCAGCAGTGTTCCCTGGCAGGTGCTGGGCTCTAAGTATGGCTACACCTTC.

This clone was detected once. The J gene is TRBJ1-2, the V gene TRBV5-5, with D perhaps TRBD1 (6 bases). V was pared by 4 bases and J by 7 bases, with 17 bases between. CDR3 length: 14 residues. Per germline, CDR1 SGHKS and CDR2 YYEKEE (reference sequence). The chain's CDR3 is CASSNTLQGAGYTF. In DNA form, the CDR3 reads TGTGCCAGCAGCAATACATTACAGGGTGCTGGCTACACCTTC.

V and J are TRBV27 and TRBJ2-7; 8 bases align to TRBD2. Trimming cost V 10 bases and J 5 bases; bases outside gene matches: 4. Germline CDR1 reads MNHEY; CDR2 reads SMNVEV (reference sequence). The CDR3 consists of 11 residues. CDR3 DNA sequence: TGTGCCATCGGGACTAGGGACGAGCAGTACTTC. Encoded protein: CAIGTRDEQYF.

V gene TRBV24-1 combines with J gene TRBJ1-1, with D maybe TRBD1 (5 bases). The germline V gene has CDR1 KGHDR and CDR2 SFDVKD. V lost 4 bases to trimming and J lost 7 bases, with 12 bases between them. CDR3 length: 13 amino acids. The chain's CDR3 is CATSEWGGSEAFF. The CDR3 DNA is TGTGCCACCAGTGAGTGGGGGGGGAGTGAAGCTTTCTTT.

This rearrangement joins TRBV11-3 to TRBJ2-2; no firm D call. The germline V and J ends were trimmed by 3 bases and 4 bases, with 6 bases remaining between them. This CDR3 comprises 13 residues. CDR1 and CDR2 (germline): SGHNT, YENEEA. The CDR3 region has the DNA TGTGCCAGCAGCTTTGGCAGCACCGGGGAGCTGTTTTTT. Translated: CASSFGSTGELFF.

This clone was found once. The rearrangement links TRBV7-9 to TRBJ2-5; the D gene is possibly TRBD2 (6 bases). The CDR3 contains 16 residues. The V end lost 5 bases, the J end lost 5 bases, and 21 bases lay between the germline ends. Germline CDR1 reads SEHNR; CDR2 reads FQNEAQ (reference sequence). CDR3 loop: CASSPGEGTARETQYF. The CDR3 DNA sequence: TGTGCCAGCAGCCCGGGAGAGGGAACCGCTCGGGAGACCCAGTACTTC.

The chain has TRBV4-3 and TRBJ2-1; tentatively, D is TRBD2 (6 bases). The V end was cut by 0 bases, the J end by 4 bases, with 10 bases between. CDR3 length: 15 residues. CDR1 is LGHNA and CDR2 is YSLEER in the germline V gene. CDR3 DNA sequence: TGCGCCAGCAGCCAAGACGGAGGGGAGTACAATGAGCAGTTCTTC. It codes for CASSQDGGEYNEQFF.

This rearrangement joins TRBV15 to TRBJ1-3, with 9 bases matching TRBD1. Looked up from germline, CDR1 is LNHNV and CDR2 is YYDKDF (reference sequence). CDR3 length equals 14 residues. The V and J ends lost 4 bases and 9 bases, in that order; junction bases with no gene match: 7. CDR3 protein: CATSTGQGLSTIYF. As DNA, the CDR3 is TGTGCCACCAGCACGGGACAGGGATTGTCCACCATATATTTT.

In this sample, this clone turned up once. The gene calls are TRBV19 and TRBJ2-2, with 9 bases identical to TRBD1. This CDR3 has 16 amino acids. Germline V gives CDR1 LNHDA, CDR2 SQIVND (reference sequence). J gave up 6 bases and V 5 bases, and 10 bases lay outside the gene matches. CDR3 sequence reads: CASSQPGQGNPGELFF. As DNA, the CDR3 is TGTGCCAGTAGTCAACCGGGACAGGGAAATCCCGGGGAGCTGTTTTTT.

The chain carries TRBV5-5 and TRBJ2-7; 9 bases fit TRBD1. V gave up 4 bases and J gave up 2 bases; unmatched junction bases: 7. Germline CDR1 and CDR2: SGHKS and YYEKEE (reference sequence). The CDR3 spans 15 residues. The CDR3: CASSRTGGFTYEQYF. CDR3 sequence (DNA): TGTGCCAGCAGCCGAACAGGGGGCTTTACCTACGAGCAGTACTTC.

The chain recombines TRBV6-5 with TRBJ2-7; 9 nucleotides align to TRBD2. The V segment lost 4 bases and the J segment 2 bases; nucleotides outside the gene matches: 6. The CDR3 is 15 residues long. CDR1 MNHEY and CDR2 SVGAGI come from the germline V gene. The CDR3 reads CASSLIAGAAYEQYF. The CDR3 DNA reads as TGTGCCAGCAGTTTAATAGCGGGAGCGGCCTACGAGCAGTACTTC.

The chain couples TRBV30 to TRBJ1-1; D is unclear. This CDR3 has 13 amino acids. V lost 3 bases, J lost 1 base, and 9 bases lay in between. CDR1 GTSNPN and CDR2 SVGIG come from the germline V gene (reference sequence). In DNA, the CDR3 is TGTGCCTGGAGCACGCAGGCGAACACTGAAGCTTTCTTT. Translated: CAWSTQANTEAFF.

The chain combines TRBV4-1 with TRBJ1-6; D gene unclear. CDR3 size: 14 residues. The ends were cut back, 4 bases at V and 9 bases at J, with 13 bases in the middle. The germline CDR1 and CDR2 sequences are MGHRA and YSYEKL. For the CDR3, the DNA is TGCGCCAGCAGCCCCTTGACACTTACTTCACCCCTCCACTTT. Translation gives CASSPLTLTSPLHF.